This is a list of T cell receptor delta chains from one sample in a study of Vδ1+ human thymocytes. TCRdb ran CATT on the multiplex PCR reads. This sample has around 24,000 delta-chain clones, with 25% to 30% found just once. The sample taken for sequencing was Vdelta1+ gamma-delta thymocytes from the thymus. These receptors all come from a boy under two years old who had congenital heart surgery. The CDR3 runs from the conserved cysteine through the conserved F or W. A D gene is named only where the DNA matches it firmly. Not every row has a clone size; where given, it reads once, few, many or a size class.

J: TRDJ1; D: .; V: TRDV1; size: .; CDR3: CALGEAHPNLGYTDKLIF; DNA: TGTGCTCTTGGGGAGGCCCACCCTAACCTCGGGTACACCGATAAACTCATCTTT
J: TRDJ1; D: TRDD3; V: TRDV1; size: medium-sized; CDR3: CALGEPWFRTVLGDTRGYTDKLIF; DNA: TGTGCTCTTGGGGAACCTTGGTTCCGCACTGTACTGGGGGATACCCGGGGGTACACCGATAAACTCATCTTT
J: TRDJ1; D: TRDD3; V: TRDV1; size: many; CDR3: CALGEGRPSINWGILDTDKLIF; DNA: TGTGCTCTTGGGGAAGGGAGGCCTTCCATCAACTGGGGGATACTGGACACCGATAAACTCATCTTT
J: TRDJ1; D: .; V: TRDV1; size: many; CDR3: CALGERLGAFPYRNTDKLIF; DNA: TGTGCTCTTGGGGAACGCCTTGGTGCATTTCCATACCGAAACACCGATAAACTCATCTTT
J: TRDJ1; D: TRDD3; V: TRDV1; size: .; CDR3: CALGDPHRGGGYTDKLIF; DNA: TGTGCTCTTGGGGACCCTCATAGGGGTGGGGGATACACCGATAAACTCATCTTT
J: TRDJ1; D: TRDD3; V: TRDV1; size: .; CDR3: CALGTSAYSGNWGITPSSDDKLIF; DNA: TGTGCTCTTGGGACCTCTGCCTACTCAGGTAATTGGGGGATAACCCCTTCATCTGACGATAAACTCATCTTT
J: TRDJ1; D: .; V: TRDV1; size: .; CDR3: CALGDDGGVYTDKLIF; DNA: TGTGCTCTTGGGGACGATGGGGGGGTCTACACCGATAAACTCATCTTT
J: TRDJ1; D: TRDD3; V: TRDV1; size: few; CDR3: CALGECGTGDGTPYTDKLIF; DNA: TGTGCTCTTGGGGAATGCGGTACTGGGGATGGGACCCCGTACACCGATAAACTCATCTTT
J: TRDJ1; D: TRDD3; V: TRDV1; size: .; CDR3: CALGEPAPFSRLVTGGYRVNTDKLIF; DNA: TGTGCTCTTGGGGAACCCGCTCCTTTCTCCCGACTTGTTACTGGGGGATACAGGGTGAACACCGATAAACTCATCTTT
J: TRDJ1; D: .; V: TRDV1; size: few; CDR3: CALGPSTGTLPLDKLIF; DNA: TGTGCTCTTGGACCCTCTACGGGTACTCTGCCTCTAGATAAACTCATCTTT
J: TRDJ1; D: TRDD3; V: TRDV1; size: .; CDR3: CALAEGTGGYPKLIF; DNA: TGTGCTCTTGCTGAGGGTACTGGGGGATACCCGAAACTCATCTTT
J: TRDJ1; D: .; V: TRDV1; size: few; CDR3: CALGEPGGRSGYTDKLIF; DNA: TGTGCTCTTGGGGAACCGGGTGGCCGCTCCGGGTACACCGATAAACTCATCTTT
J: TRDJ3; D: .; V: TRDV2; size: medium-sized; CDR3: CACDTDDILGSWDTRQMFF; DNA: TGTGCCTGTGACACTGATGATATCTTGGGGTCCTGGGACACCCGACAGATGTTTTTC
J: TRDJ1; D: .; V: TRDV1; size: once; CDR3: CALGELEGFPFNAHKLIF; DNA: TGTGCTCTTGGGGAACTGGAGGGGTTTCCCTTCAATGCCCATAAACTCATCTTT
J: TRDJ1; D: TRDD3; V: TRDV1; size: .; CDR3: CALGEPAITLGDTRLTDELIF; DNA: TGTGCTCTTGGGGAACCCGCCATTACACTGGGGGATACCCGTCTAACCGATGAACTCATCTTT
J: TRDJ1; D: .; V: TRDV1; size: .; CDR3: CALGDRGVWNDKLIF; DNA: TGTGCTCTTGGGGACCGTGGCGTTTGGAACGATAAACTCATCTTT
J: TRDJ1; D: .; V: TRDV1; size: many; CDR3: CALGELGTRRGVIGLGDKLIF; DNA: TGTGCTCTTGGGGAACTCGGGACGAGGCGTGGGGTAATCGGTTTGGGCGATAAACTCATCTTT
J: TRDJ1; D: TRDD3; V: TRDV1; size: .; CDR3: CALGKPASVYWGIPYTDKLIF; DNA: TGTGCTCTTGGGAAACCTGCCTCGGTGTACTGGGGGATACCCTACACCGATAAACTCATCTTT
J: TRDJ1; D: TRDD3; V: TRDV1; size: medium-sized; CDR3: CALGVPVRTLGDTTDKLIF; DNA: TGTGCTCTTGGGGTACCCGTACGGACACTGGGGGATACAACCGATAAACTCATCTTT
J: TRDJ1; D: .; V: TRDV1; size: medium-sized; CDR3: CALGGSPSYGAWGRKSRPTDKLIF; DNA: TGTGCTCTTGGGGGTTCTCCTTCCTACGGAGCCTGGGGGAGAAAGAGTAGGCCCACCGATAAACTCATCTTT
J: TRDJ1; D: .; V: TRDV1; size: .; CDR3: CALGEVKGFYQYTDKLIF; DNA: TGTGCTCTTGGGGAAGTGAAGGGATTCTACCAGTACACCGATAAACTCATCTTT
J: TRDJ1; D: .; V: TRDV1; size: .; CDR3: CALGDAGDQKGKLIF; DNA: TGTGCTCTTGGGGACGCCGGGGATCAGAAAGGTAAACTCATCTTT